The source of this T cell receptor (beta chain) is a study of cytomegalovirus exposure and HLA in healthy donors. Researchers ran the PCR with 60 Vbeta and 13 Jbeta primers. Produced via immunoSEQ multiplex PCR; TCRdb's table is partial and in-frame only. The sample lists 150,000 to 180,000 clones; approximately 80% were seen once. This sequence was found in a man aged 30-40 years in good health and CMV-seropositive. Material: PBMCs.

The chain's CDR3 is CASSLDRANSPLHF. The CDR3 DNA reads TGTGCCAGCAGCTTAGACAGGGCAAATTCACCCCTCCACTTT. The V call is TRBV7-3, the J call TRBJ1-6; 7 bases are shared with TRBD1. Germline V CDR1 and CDR2: SGHTA, FQGTGA. J lost 7 bases, V lost 2 bases, and 2 bases had no gene match. The CDR3 contains 14 residues. The variable domain in full, with the rest retrieved from reference TRBV7-3 and TRBJ1-6, is GAGVSQTPSNKVTEKGKYVELRCDPISGHTALYWYRQSLGQGPEFLIYFQGTGAADDSGLPNDRFFAVRPEGSVSTLKIQRTERGDSAVYLCASSLDRANSPLHFGNGTRLTVT.